This TCR beta chain is drawn from a study of blood T cell repertoires in COVID-19. The CDR3 spans 14 residues. V lost 0 bases to trimming and J lost 3 bases, with 10 bases between them. The V gene's germline CDR1 is SGDLS and CDR2 YYNGEE. Produced via immunoSEQ multiplex PCR; TCRdb's table is partial and in-frame only. Found here are about 210,000 clones, roughly 86% of them singletons; the top ten hold 10%. Sequencing used PBMCs or T cells enriched from blood (not recorded which). The sequence was collected from a man aged 18 to 30 with acute COVID-19. The V gene is TRBV9, the J gene TRBJ2-7; no firm D call. Here the CDR3 DNA reads TGTGCCAGCAGCGTAGCCGGAGAAATCTACGAGCAGTACTTC. Translation: CASSVAGEIYEQYF.